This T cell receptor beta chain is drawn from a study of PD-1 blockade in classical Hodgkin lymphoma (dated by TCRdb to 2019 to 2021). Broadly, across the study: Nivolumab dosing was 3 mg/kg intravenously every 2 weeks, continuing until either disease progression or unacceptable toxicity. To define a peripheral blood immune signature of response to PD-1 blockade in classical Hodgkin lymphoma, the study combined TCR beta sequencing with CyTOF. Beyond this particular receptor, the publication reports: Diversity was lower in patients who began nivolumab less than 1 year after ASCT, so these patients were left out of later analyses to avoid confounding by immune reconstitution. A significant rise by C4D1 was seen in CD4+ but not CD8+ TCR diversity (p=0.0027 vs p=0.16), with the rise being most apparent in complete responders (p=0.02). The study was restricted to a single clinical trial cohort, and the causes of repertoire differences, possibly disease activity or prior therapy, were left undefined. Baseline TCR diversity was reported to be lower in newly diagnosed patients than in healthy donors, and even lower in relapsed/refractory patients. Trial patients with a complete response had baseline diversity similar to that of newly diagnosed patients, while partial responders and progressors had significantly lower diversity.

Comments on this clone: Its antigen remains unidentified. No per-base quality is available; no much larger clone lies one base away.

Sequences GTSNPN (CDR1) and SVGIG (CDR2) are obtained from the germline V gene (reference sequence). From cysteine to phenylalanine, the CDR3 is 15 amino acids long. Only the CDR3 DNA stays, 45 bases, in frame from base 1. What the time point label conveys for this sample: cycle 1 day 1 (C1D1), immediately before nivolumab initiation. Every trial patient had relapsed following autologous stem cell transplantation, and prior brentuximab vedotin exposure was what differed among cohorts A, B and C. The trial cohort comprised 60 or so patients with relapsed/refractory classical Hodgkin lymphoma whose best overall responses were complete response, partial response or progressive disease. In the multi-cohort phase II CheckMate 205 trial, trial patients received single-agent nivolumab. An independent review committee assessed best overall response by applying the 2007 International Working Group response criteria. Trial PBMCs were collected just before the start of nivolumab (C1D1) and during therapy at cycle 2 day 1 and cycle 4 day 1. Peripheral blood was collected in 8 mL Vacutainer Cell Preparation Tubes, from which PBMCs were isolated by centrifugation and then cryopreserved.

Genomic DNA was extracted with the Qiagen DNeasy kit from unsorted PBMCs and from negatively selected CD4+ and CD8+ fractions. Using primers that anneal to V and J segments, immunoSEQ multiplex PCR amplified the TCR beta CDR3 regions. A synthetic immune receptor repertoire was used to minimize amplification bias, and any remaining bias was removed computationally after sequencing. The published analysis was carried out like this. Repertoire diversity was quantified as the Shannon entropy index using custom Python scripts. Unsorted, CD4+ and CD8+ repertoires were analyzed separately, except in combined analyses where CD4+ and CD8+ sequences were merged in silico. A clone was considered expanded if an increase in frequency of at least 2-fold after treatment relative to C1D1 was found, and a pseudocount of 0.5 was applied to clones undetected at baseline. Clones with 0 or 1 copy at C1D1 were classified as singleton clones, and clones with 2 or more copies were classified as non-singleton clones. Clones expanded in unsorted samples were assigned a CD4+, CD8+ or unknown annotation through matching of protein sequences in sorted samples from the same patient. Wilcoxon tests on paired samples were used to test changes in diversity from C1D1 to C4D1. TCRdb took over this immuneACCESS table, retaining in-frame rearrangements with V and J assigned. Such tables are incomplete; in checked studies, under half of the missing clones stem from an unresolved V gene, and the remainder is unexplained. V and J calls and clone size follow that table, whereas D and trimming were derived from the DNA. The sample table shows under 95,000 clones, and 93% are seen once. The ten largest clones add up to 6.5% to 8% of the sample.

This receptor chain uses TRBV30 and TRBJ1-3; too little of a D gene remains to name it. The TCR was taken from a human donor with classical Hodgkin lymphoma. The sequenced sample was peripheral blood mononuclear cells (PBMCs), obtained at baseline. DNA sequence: TGTGGCCGGGCCCAGGCACGAGCATCTGGAAACACCATATATTTT. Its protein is CGRAQARASGNTIYF.